The T cell receptor (beta chain) under discussion was sequenced for a study of blood T cell repertoires in COVID-19. Study at large: Sites in the United States, Italy and Spain provided acute and convalescent COVID-19 samples. Sources were T cells, B-cell-depleted T cells, or PBMCs; the material itself was cDNA or gDNA.

As handled by the study authors: Estimation of nucleated cell counts was performed using reference gene primer amplification. Assay used: immunoSEQ multiplex PCR; TCRdb lists only in-frame clones, some missing. The V and J calls and clone size are taken from that table; D and trimming were inferred from the DNA. The top ten clones hold more than 2.5% of a sample with approximately 220,000 clones, around 87% of them seen once. The V gene lost 7 bases and the J gene lost 0 bases, with 18 bases spanning the gap. CDR3 length: 16 residues. CDR1 and CDR2 from the germline V gene are MDHEN and SYDVKM. The clonotype was recovered from a man in his sixties with acute or convalescent COVID-19. This rearrangement joins TRBV28 to TRBJ1-1, with D possibly being TRBD1 (5 bases). The sequencing input was peripheral blood. The CDR3 bases are TGTGCCAGCATTGAGATCACAGGACACTTGAACACTGAAGCTTTCTTT. Protein: CASIEITGHLNTEAFF.